The sequence of this T cell receptor beta chain was determined in a study of response to subunit inactivated influenza vaccine. Overall study results and limits: Authors suggested few new T cells are recruited by each seasonal influenza vaccination.

Looked up from germline, CDR1 is SEHNR and CDR2 is FQNEAQ (reference sequence). V lost 5 bases, J lost 4 bases, and 9 bases lay in between. The CDR3 has 13 residues. In TCRdb, the RT-PCR reads were re-called with MiXCR into one record per CDR3 protein. The data show 450,000 to 600,000 distinct CDR3 sequences, with around 7.7% seen just once and over 10% held by the top ten. Concerning this clonotype itself: Its target is unknown. Possible read error: a much larger clone is one base away.

The material sequenced was PBMCs from blood, taken less than 30 months after vaccination. The rearrangement uses TRBV7-9 and TRBJ1-5; D ambiguous. This clonotype originated in a man aged 50 to 69 who received an inactivated influenza vaccine. The CDR3 sequence is CASSKEGNQPQHF. The CDR3 DNA is TGTGCCAGCAGCAAGGAAGGGAATCAGCCCCAGCATTTT.